The 14 T cell receptor beta chains presented below share a single source sample, sequenced in a study of T-cell reconstitution after alpha-beta-depleted transplantation in children. Preparing the TCRbeta library involved the use of unique molecular identifiers. One entry per CDR3 protein results from TCRdb running MiXCR on the PCR reads. In the table there are 700,000 to 950,000 distinct CDR3 sequences, 16% of which are singletons. The specimen comprised PBMCs, mostly from graft donor cells, sampled 360 days after TCRalphabeta/CD19-depleted stem cell transplant. Receptors originate from a male patient younger than 18 who had a stem cell transplant for acute lymphoblastic leukemia, so the T cells may come from the graft donor.

The CDR3 nucleotides are TGTGCCAGCAGCCACCCTGGAGTGCGCTACGAGCAGTACTTC. Translating it yields CASSHPGVRYEQYF. This chain uses TRBV5-5 with TRBJ2-7; D call uncertain. Trimming removed 4 bases from V and 3 bases from J, with 14 bases in between. The germline V gene has CDR1 SGHKS and CDR2 YYEKEE (reference sequence). This CDR3 has 14 amino acids.

The rearrangement links TRBV11-3 to TRBJ2-1, with D maybe TRBD2 (5 bases). The CDR3 consists of 15 residues. Germline V gives CDR1 SGHNT, CDR2 YENEEA. Trimming removed 6 bases from V and 8 bases from J, with 20 bases in between. CDR3 sequence reads: CASRPYDKRVDEQFF. CDR3 DNA sequence: TGTGCCAGCAGGCCCTACGACAAGAGGGTGGATGAGCAGTTCTTC.

This clonotype has a count of ten or more. This chain connects TRBV29-1 to TRBJ2-1; D unresolved. CDR3 length: 14 residues. Trimming left V 8 bases short and J 0 bases short, with 14 bases between. Germline-derived CDR1 and CDR2 are SQVTM and ANQGSEA. This CDR3 is CSTPSRASYNEQFF. The CDR3 nucleotides are TGCAGCACCCCGTCTCGAGCCTCCTACAATGAGCAGTTCTTC.

The sample holds a few counts of this clonotype. This sequence joins TRBV7-2 and TRBJ1-2; D unclear. From germline, CDR1 is SGHTA and CDR2 FQGNSA. The CDR3 totals 17 residues. Trimming stripped 1 base from V and 0 bases from J, with 15 bases between. CDR3 protein: CASSLVGTMEANYGYTF. DNA for the CDR3: TGTGCCAGCAGCTTAGTGGGCACAATGGAGGCTAACTATGGCTACACCTTC.

The J gene is TRBJ1-4, the V gene TRBV29-1; D might be TRBD1 (6 bases). The CDR3 extends over 13 amino acids. Germline V CDR1 and CDR2: SQVTM, ANQGSEA. V was clipped by 4 bases and J by 7 bases, with 13 bases between them. The CDR3, as DNA: TGCAGCGTTGTAAAACAGGGAGGTGAAAAACTGTTTTTT. Protein product: CSVVKQGGEKLFF.

There are a few counts of this clonotype. This chain links TRBV25-1 with TRBJ2-1; weak D call: TRBD2 (6 bases). This CDR3 is built from 16 residues. V lost 5 bases and J 5 bases, leaving 19 bases between the germline ends. CDR1 and CDR2 from the germline V gene are MGHDK and SYGVNS. The CDR3 DNA reads TGTGCCAGCAGTACCCCGGGACTCCCTTTCGACAATGAGCAGTTCTTC. Translating it yields CASSTPGLPFDNEQFF.

The chain recombines TRBV9 with TRBJ1-2; perhaps TRBD1 as D (6 bases). This CDR3 spans 14 amino acids. Trimming stripped 0 bases from V and 6 bases from J, with 12 bases between. Germline-derived CDR1 and CDR2 are SGDLS and YYNGEE. CDR3 region: CASSVDWGRDGYTF. CDR3 nucleotides: TGTGCCAGCAGCGTAGACTGGGGGCGGGATGGCTACACCTTC.

In its sample, this clonotype was seen a few times. The chain couples TRBV12-3 or TRBV12-4 to TRBJ1-2; maybe TRBD1 (6 bases). There are 17 residues in the CDR3. V was pared by 3 bases and J by 0 bases, with 17 bases between. In nucleotides, the CDR3 is TGTGCCAGCAGTTTTTGGGGGGGGCGCGGTACTAACTATGGCTACACCTTC. This translates into CASSFWGGRGTNYGYTF.

The chain combines TRBV12-3 or TRBV12-4 with TRBJ2-7; D remains unclear. The CDR3 is 14 amino acids. Trimming left V 8 bases short and J 6 bases short, with 20 bases between. CDR3 loop: CASSLGSTLSEQYF. The CDR3, as DNA: TGTGCCAGCTCCCTTGGGTCGACGCTTTCCGAGCAGTACTTC.

The sample holds a few counts of this clonotype. This sequence joins TRBV7-9 and TRBJ1-4; maybe TRBD1 (6 bases). With 5 bases removed from V and 1 base from J, the gap between germline ends came to 11 bases. This CDR3 contains 15 residues. The germline gives CDR1 SEHNR, CDR2 FQNEAQ (reference sequence). The DNA of the CDR3 is TGTGCCAGCAGCCCATTACAGGGAACTAATGAAAAACTGTTTTTT. This encodes CASSPLQGTNEKLFF.

This clonotype came up a few times. The chain is built from TRBV4-1 and TRBJ2-3; 14 nucleotides line up with TRBD2. J was trimmed by 5 bases and V by 2 bases; bases with no gene match: 3. CDR1 and CDR2 (germline): MGHRA, YSYEKL. The CDR3 contains 16 residues. The CDR3 DNA reads TGCGCCAGCAGCCAAACCGGGACTAGCGGGAGAGATACGCAGTATTTT. Translating it yields CASSQTGTSGRDTQYF.

This clonotype was observed a single time. CDR3 nucleotides: TGCGCCAGCAGCTTGTTCCGACAGGACGAGCAGTACTTC. Translated, it gives CASSLFRQDEQYF. The rearrangement joins TRBV5-1 to TRBJ2-7, with D maybe TRBD1 (6 bases). The ends were cut back, 1 base at V and 5 bases at J, with 10 bases in the middle. The CDR3 is made up of 13 amino acids. Germline V gene data show CDR1 as SGHRS and CDR2 as YFSETQ.

This clonotype was detected a few times. V usage is TRBV7-3 and J usage is TRBJ1-1; no firm D call. The V end was cut by 4 bases, the J end by 4 bases, with 10 bases between. Per the germline V gene, CDR1 is SGHTA and CDR2 is FQGTGA. CDR3 length: 13 amino acids. The CDR3 coding sequence is TGTGCCAGCAGCTATGGTGGGAGCACTGAAGCTTTCTTT. This encodes CASSYGGSTEAFF.

This clonotype has only a few counts. The chain has TRBV20-1 and TRBJ1-1; no firm D call. This CDR3 has 16 residues. Looked up from germline, CDR1 is DFQATT and CDR2 is SNEGSKA (reference sequence). Trimming shortened V by 4 bases and J by 1 base, and 19 bases separated the two germline ends. The chain's CDR3 is CSAIYSGPRENTEAFF. In DNA, the CDR3 is TGCAGTGCTATCTACAGTGGCCCAAGGGAGAACACTGAAGCTTTCTTT.